These 28 T cell receptor beta chains were all obtained from the same sample, sequenced in a study of post-analysis software for immune sequencing data. Study conclusions and caveats: Higher frequency in patients than in controls was seen for about five TRBV segments, with TRBV5-6, TRBV5-1 and TRBV20-1 among them.

These receptors lack a known antigen. Libraries were made from TCR beta cDNA, and they carried unique molecular identifiers. TCRdb reprocessed the PCR reads via MiXCR and lists one record per CDR3 protein. The table lists more than 450,000 distinct CDR3 sequences, 44% of them singletons. The specimen was blood. The source is a girl between 5 and 17 years old with multiple sclerosis.

There are a few counts of this clonotype. The genes are TRBV28 and TRBJ2-7; D unclear. This CDR3 is built from 12 residues. V was clipped by 7 bases and J by 5 bases, with 12 bases between them. The germline gives CDR1 MDHEN, CDR2 SYDVKM. CDR3 sequence reads: CASKQRDDEQYF. The DNA for the CDR3 is TGTGCCAGCAAACAGAGAGATGACGAGCAGTACTTC.

This chain uses TRBV29-1 with TRBJ1-1; D not resolved. The CDR3 spans 12 residues. The germline V and J ends were trimmed by 7 bases and 10 bases, with 19 bases remaining between them. Germline loops: CDR1 SQVTM, CDR2 ANQGSEA. The CDR3 DNA is TGCAGCGCCCCGGCAGGACGGGGAGTAGCTTTCTTT. It codes for CSAPAGRGVAFF.

The rearrangement uses TRBV20-1 and TRBJ2-5; D uncertain. CDR1 is DFQATT and CDR2 is SNEGSKA in the germline V gene (reference sequence). The CDR3 is 12 residues long. V gave up 8 bases and J gave up 2 bases, with 12 bases separating them. The CDR3 sequence is CSPLDLQETQYF. The DNA for the CDR3 is TGCAGTCCTTTAGATCTACAAGAGACCCAGTACTTC.

V usage is TRBV6-5 and J usage is TRBJ1-2, with TRBD1 as a possible D gene (6 bases). V lost 5 bases and J 2 bases, leaving 12 bases between the germline ends. The CDR3 runs 14 residues. Germline lookup yields CDR1 MNHEY and CDR2 SVGAGI. This CDR3 reads CASSRTVINYGYTF. As DNA, the CDR3 is TGTGCCAGCAGTAGGACAGTTATAAACTATGGCTACACCTTC.

This chain joins TRBV25-1 and TRBJ2-5; D is perhaps TRBD1 (6 bases). The CDR3 has 11 residues. From germline, CDR1 is MGHDK and CDR2 SYGVNS. In DNA, the CDR3 is TGTGGAACAGGGTTAGGGGAGACCCAGTACTTC. It is translated as CGTGLGETQYF.

Only a few counts were recorded for this clonotype. The gene calls are TRBV12-5 and TRBJ2-6; unclear D gene. With 6 bases removed from V and 0 bases from J, the gap between germline ends came to 6 bases. Germline values: CDR1 LGHNT, CDR2 FRNRAP. The CDR3 has 14 amino acids. CDR3 DNA: TGTGCTAGTGGGGTGATCTCTGGGGCCAACGTCCTGACTTTC. As protein: CASGVISGANVLTF.

This clonotype was counted only a few times. The chain combines TRBV12-3 or TRBV12-4 with TRBJ1-6; 8 positions match TRBD1. V shed 5 bases, J shed 13 bases, and the junction held 4 bases outside the gene matches. The CDR3 has 12 residues. CDR3 in DNA: TGTGCCAGCAGTCCGGGACAGGAGCCCCTCCACTTT. Translating gives CASSPGQEPLHF.

This clonotype was picked up one time. The rearrangement links TRBV9 to TRBJ1-6; D is undetermined. CDR1 and CDR2 (germline): SGDLS, YYNGEE. Deletions cut 3 bases from V and 9 bases from J, with 10 bases between. CDR3 length: 13 residues. CDR3 sequence reads: CASSGGSLSPLHF. The CDR3, as DNA: TGTGCCAGCAGCGGTGGGAGTCTTTCACCCCTCCACTTT. Drawing the rest from reference TRBV9 and TRBJ1-6, the complete variable domain is DSGVTQTPKHLITATGQRVTLRCSPRSGDLSVYWYQQSLDQGLQFLIQYYNGEERAKGNILERFSAQQFPDLHSELNLSSLELGDSALYFCASSGGSLSPLHFGNGTRLTVT.

This chain uses TRBV14 with TRBJ2-3, with D hard to call. Germline CDR1 and CDR2: SGHDN and FVKESK. The CDR3 runs to 12 residues. The V gene lost 2 bases and the J gene lost 7 bases, with 7 bases spanning the gap. The CDR3 here is CASSQIGNTQYF. DNA for the CDR3: TGTGCCAGCAGCCAAATCGGAAATACGCAGTATTTT.

The chain is built from TRBV5-1 and TRBJ2-1; TRBD2 matches 14 bases. V lost 5 bases to trimming and J lost 4 bases; unmatched junction nucleotides: 14. Germline loops: CDR1 SGHRS, CDR2 YFSETQ. The CDR3 is 19 residues long. CDR3: CASRTGTSGSLTRYNEQFF. CDR3 nucleotides: TGCGCCAGCAGAACCGGGACTAGCGGGAGCCTCACTCGGTACAATGAGCAGTTCTTC.

This rearrangement joins TRBV9 to TRBJ2-1; 7 bases match TRBD2. This CDR3 region has 17 residues. J gave up 2 bases and V 0 bases, and 8 bases lay outside the gene matches. Germline loops: CDR1 SGDLS, CDR2 YYNGEE. The CDR3 is CASSVGGGDYAYNEQFF. The DNA of the CDR3 is TGTGCCAGCAGCGTAGGGGGGGGGGACTATGCCTACAATGAGCAGTTCTTC.

This chain connects TRBV12-3 or TRBV12-4 to TRBJ2-7; D perhaps matches TRBD2 (6 bases). Trimming pared 3 bases from V and 1 base from J, leaving 10 bases between. CDR3 length equals 14 residues. In nucleotides, the CDR3 is TGTGCCAGCAGTTTTTTGGGAGGTTCCTACGAGCAGTACTTC. This sequence encodes CASSFLGGSYEQYF.

V and J are TRBV5-1 and TRBJ2-1, with D tentatively TRBD1 (5 bases). The CDR3 loop spans 14 amino acids. Looked up from germline, CDR1 is SGHRS and CDR2 is YFSETQ. Between the trimmed V and J ends, which lost 4 bases and 6 bases, there was a span of 14 bases. The CDR3 spells CASSPPRQLNEQFF. CDR3 sequence (DNA): TGCGCCAGCAGCCCTCCGAGACAGCTCAATGAGCAGTTCTTC. The variable domain in full, with the rest retrieved from reference TRBV5-1 and TRBJ2-1, is KAGVTQTPRYLIKTRGQQVTLSCSPISGHRSVSWYQQTPGQGLQFLFEYFSETQRNKGNFPGRFSGRQFSNSRSEMNVSTLELGDSALYLCASSPPRQLNEQFFGPGTRLTVL.

This sequence joins TRBV9 and TRBJ2-1; 10 nucleotides match TRBD2. The trim removed 0 bases at V and 2 bases at J, leaving 5 bases unmatched. This CDR3 contains 17 residues. Germline V lookup: CDR1 SGDLS, CDR2 YYNGEE. CDR3 in amino acids: CASSVDPGLAAYNEQFF. CDR3 in DNA: TGTGCCAGCAGCGTAGACCCAGGACTAGCGGCCTACAATGAGCAGTTCTTC.

The chain recombines TRBV20-1 with TRBJ1-1, with D possibly matching TRBD1 (6 bases). The V gene's germline CDR1 is DFQATT and CDR2 SNEGSKA (reference sequence). Trimming pared 6 bases from V and 3 bases from J, leaving 14 bases between. There are 13 residues in the CDR3. CDR3 DNA: TGCAGTGCCCCAGGGGCAAGGGACACTGAAGCTTTCTTT. Its protein product is CSAPGARDTEAFF.

This clonotype has only a few counts. CDR3 region: CASSFRGTLTDTQYF. The CDR3 coding sequence is TGCGCCAGCAGCTTTAGGGGGACCCTCACAGATACGCAGTATTTT. This chain connects TRBV5-1 to TRBJ2-3; a possible D gene is TRBD1 (6 bases). The CDR3 is 15 residues long. V lost 2 bases and J lost 2, with 12 bases in between. Per the germline V gene, CDR1 is SGHRS and CDR2 is YFSETQ. The entire variable domain, with the rest obtained from reference TRBV5-1 and TRBJ2-3, is as follows: KAGVTQTPRYLIKTRGQQVTLSCSPISGHRSVSWYQQTPGQGLQFLFEYFSETQRNKGNFPGRFSGRQFSNSRSEMNVSTLELGDSALYLCASSFRGTLTDTQYFGPGTRLTVL.

The chain joins TRBV12-3 or TRBV12-4 to TRBJ2-5; 7 nucleotides agree with TRBD2. CDR3 length: 18 residues. Trimming removed 3 bases from V and 2 bases from J; junction bases left unmatched: 15. In nucleotides, the CDR3 is TGTGCCAGCAGTTTTTCTTATAGCCCACTAGCGATACAAGAGACCCAGTACTTC. This encodes CASSFSYSPLAIQETQYF.

V and J are TRBV29-1 and TRBJ1-2; TRBD1 matches at 7 bases. This CDR3 contains 12 residues. V lost 4 bases and J lost 2; bases outside the gene matches: 1. Germline lookup yields CDR1 SQVTM and CDR2 ANQGSEA. DNA for the CDR3: TGCAGCGTTGCAGGGGGAAACTATGGCTACACCTTC. Encoded protein: CSVAGGNYGYTF.

There are a few counts of this clonotype. The V and J genes are TRBV24-1 and TRBJ1-2, with a tentative D call TRBD1 (5 bases). Germline loops: CDR1 KGHDR, CDR2 SFDVKD. The V end lost 5 bases, the J end lost 7 bases, and 7 bases lay between the germline ends. This CDR3 has 11 residues. The DNA for the CDR3 is TGTGCCACCAGTGCAGGGATTGGCTACACCTTC. Its translation: CATSAGIGYTF.

This clonotype was detected many times. The chain joins TRBV7-3 to TRBJ2-3; a possible D gene is TRBD1 (5 bases). Germline V gene data show CDR1 as SGHTA and CDR2 as FQGTGA. Trimming left V 3 bases short and J 2 bases short, with 12 bases between. The CDR3 is made up of 15 amino acids. Here the CDR3 reads CASSFRTGATDTQYF. The CDR3 DNA is TGTGCCAGCAGCTTCAGAACAGGAGCCACAGATACGCAGTATTTT.

The rearrangement links TRBV29-1 to TRBJ2-7; TRBD1 is a possible D gene (6 bases). Germline V gene lookup returns CDR1 SQVTM and CDR2 ANQGSEA. V was pared by 2 bases and J by 0 bases, with 8 bases between. The CDR3 is made up of 13 amino acids. This CDR3 is CSVETGTSYEQYF. CDR3 nucleotides: TGCAGCGTTGAAACAGGGACCTCCTACGAGCAGTACTTC.

This clonotype has only a few counts. The chain uses TRBV20-1 and TRBJ2-3, with 11 nucleotides matching TRBD2. After removal of 5 bases from V and 4 bases from J, the junction contained 5 bases not matched to a gene. CDR3 size: 14 residues. CDR1 and CDR2 (germline): DFQATT, SNEGSKA (reference sequence). CDR3 residues: CSAFRTSGPDTQYF. The CDR3 DNA reads TGCAGTGCTTTCCGGACTAGCGGGCCAGATACGCAGTATTTT.

CDR3 DNA sequence: TGTGCCAGCAGCTCGGAAAGACACGGCGGCAACTATGGCTACACCTTC. Encoded protein: CASSSERHGGNYGYTF. The chain couples TRBV12-3 or TRBV12-4 to TRBJ1-2, with D unresolved. Trimming cost V 6 bases and J 2 bases, with 19 bases left between them. The CDR3 is made up of 16 amino acids.

This rearrangement joins TRBV27 to TRBJ1-1; 8 bases are shared with TRBD1. Per germline, CDR1 MNHEY and CDR2 SMNVEV (reference sequence). This CDR3 comprises 14 residues. V was clipped by 2 bases and J by 8 bases; unmatched bases: 7. Written as DNA, the CDR3 is TGTGCCAGCAGTTTAGCCAGGGGGCGCCGGGAAGCTTTCTTT. It codes for CASSLARGRREAFF.

The chain recombines TRBV6-2 or TRBV6-3 with TRBJ2-1; D gene unclear. The V gene lost 0 bases and the J gene lost 5 bases, with 17 bases spanning the gap. There are 17 residues in the CDR3. CDR1 and CDR2 from the germline V gene are MNHEY and SVGEGT. Here the CDR3 reads CASSYSIERAKHNEQFF. CDR3 sequence (DNA): TGTGCCAGCAGTTACTCGATAGAACGAGCGAAACACAATGAGCAGTTCTTC.

This clonotype has a single count. The rearrangement joins TRBV5-1 to TRBJ2-1; D not resolved. V lost 4 bases and J 4 bases, leaving 12 bases between the germline ends. The CDR3 consists of 14 residues. Germline V gene data show CDR1 as SGHRS and CDR2 as YFSETQ. The CDR3 coding sequence is TGCGCCAGCAGCCTGATTGGGATTTACAATGAGCAGTTCTTC. Encoded protein: CASSLIGIYNEQFF.

V is TRBV20-1 and J is TRBJ2-4; no clear D. TRBJ2-7 matches the DNA end more closely, so the J call is doubtful. The CDR3 length is 15 residues. Germline CDR1 and CDR2: DFQATT and SNEGSKA (reference sequence). The CDR3 region is CSARELHQASYEQYF. CDR3 bases: TGCAGTGCTAGAGAACTTCACCAGGCGTCCTACGAGCAGTACTTC.

CDR3 loop: CANPTRTGGMANQPQHF. CDR3 bases: TGTGCCAACCCCACCAGGACAGGGGGCATGGCTAATCAGCCCCAGCATTTT. The chain links TRBV21-1 to TRBJ1-5; the tabulated D call, TRBD1, remains unverified against the DNA. TRBV21-1 is described as a pseudogene. CDR3 length: 17 amino acids.